This is a list of T cell receptor beta chains from one sample in a study of OX40 agonist ivuxolimab in advanced cancers. Clones were read by immunoSEQ multiplex PCR, and TCRdb kept only the in-frame ones, dropping some. The sample records fewer than 30,000 clones, roughly four fifths being singletons. This sample comprised CD4+ or CD8+ T cells sorted from blood, obtained in a trial of the OX40 agonist ivuxolimab. These receptors were collected from an adult with an advanced solid tumor such as melanoma, head and neck, liver or kidney cancer. The CDR3 runs from the conserved cysteine through the conserved F or W. Fields, in order: V gene, D gene, J gene, clone size, CDR3 DNA, CDR3 protein. D genes are given only for firm matches. The listing skips clone size in some rows; elsewhere it reads once, few, many or a size class.

v_call: TRBV11-2; d_call: -; j_call: TRBJ1-2; clone_size: once; cdr3_nt: TGTGCCAGCAGCTTAGGGACGGGAGGGTATAACTATGGCTACACCTTC; cdr3_aa: CASSLGTGGYNYGYTF
v_call: TRBV19; d_call: -; j_call: TRBJ1-2; clone_size: -; cdr3_nt: TGTGCCAGTAGTATGCCCAGCTTCTATGGCTACACCTTC; cdr3_aa: CASSMPSFYGYTF
v_call: TRBV4-2; d_call: -; j_call: TRBJ1-1; clone_size: -; cdr3_nt: TGTGCCAGCAGCCCCACGCGGGGAGGTACTGAAGCTTTCTTT; cdr3_aa: CASSPTRGGTEAFF
v_call: TRBV6-5; d_call: TRBD2; j_call: TRBJ2-5; clone_size: -; cdr3_nt: TGTGCCAGCGGGCTGAGCGGGAGGGCCGAAGAGACCCAGTACTTC; cdr3_aa: CASGLSGRAEETQYF
v_call: TRBV27; d_call: TRBD1; j_call: TRBJ2-5; clone_size: -; cdr3_nt: TGTGCCTCCCAGGGGGCGGGGGAGACCCAGTACTTC; cdr3_aa: CASQGAGETQYF
v_call: TRBV19; d_call: TRBD2; j_call: TRBJ2-7; clone_size: -; cdr3_nt: TGTGCCAGTAGGCCCGAGGAGCGGGATACCTACGAGCAGTACTTC; cdr3_aa: CASRPEERDTYEQYF
v_call: TRBV5-1; d_call: -; j_call: TRBJ2-1; clone_size: -; cdr3_nt: TGCGCCAGCAGTTTCGGGACTCGAATATACAATGAGCAGTTCTTC; cdr3_aa: CASSFGTRIYNEQFF
v_call: TRBV11-2; d_call: TRBD1; j_call: TRBJ1-2; clone_size: -; cdr3_nt: TGTGCCAGCAGCTCAGGGGGGTACTATGGCTACACCTTC; cdr3_aa: CASSSGGYYGYTF
v_call: TRBV4-1; d_call: -; j_call: TRBJ2-7; clone_size: -; cdr3_nt: TGCGCCAGCAGCCAAGATGACGCAGGTGGGACCTACGAGCAGTACTTC; cdr3_aa: CASSQDDAGGTYEQYF
v_call: TRBV19; d_call: TRBD1; j_call: TRBJ1-3; clone_size: -; cdr3_nt: TGTGCCAGCACGACAGGGGGCTCTGGAAACACCATATATTTT; cdr3_aa: CASTTGGSGNTIYF
v_call: TRBV20-1; d_call: -; j_call: TRBJ1-2; clone_size: few; cdr3_nt: TGCAGTGCTCCTGACAGATATGGCTACACCTTC; cdr3_aa: CSAPDRYGYTF
v_call: TRBV11-2; d_call: -; j_call: TRBJ2-3; clone_size: -; cdr3_nt: TGTGCCAGCAGCTTAGATGCCGGGAGAAGTAGCACAGATACGCAGTATTTT; cdr3_aa: CASSLDAGRSSTDTQYF
v_call: TRBV16; d_call: TRBD1; j_call: TRBJ2-7; clone_size: -; cdr3_nt: TGTGCCAGCAGCCAATCGACAGGGGGTGGTTACGAGCAGTACTTC; cdr3_aa: CASSQSTGGGYEQYF
v_call: TRBV30; d_call: TRBD1; j_call: TRBJ2-7; clone_size: few; cdr3_nt: TGTGCCTGGAGTGTGGGGCAGGGGGTTAACGAGCAGTACTTC; cdr3_aa: CAWSVGQGVNEQYF
v_call: TRBV9; d_call: TRBD1; j_call: TRBJ1-2; clone_size: medium-sized; cdr3_nt: TGTGCCAGCAGCGTTGGGGACAGGGTGGGTGGCTACACCTTC; cdr3_aa: CASSVGDRVGGYTF
v_call: TRBV5-1; d_call: TRBD1; j_call: TRBJ2-5; clone_size: -; cdr3_nt: TGCGCCAGCAGCGTTAGGGACAGGGGGCCTTTTTGGGAGACCCAGTACTTC; cdr3_aa: CASSVRDRGPFWETQYF
v_call: TRBV11-2; d_call: -; j_call: TRBJ2-3; clone_size: -; cdr3_nt: TGTGCCAGCAGCTTAGATTCCGTGTTTACAGATACGCAGTATTTT; cdr3_aa: CASSLDSVFTDTQYF
v_call: TRBV4-1; d_call: -; j_call: TRBJ1-5; clone_size: medium-sized; cdr3_nt: TGCGCCAGCAGCCAAGTGTCCGGGGGAGGCCAGCCCCAGCATTTT; cdr3_aa: CASSQVSGGGQPQHF
v_call: TRBV9; d_call: -; j_call: TRBJ2-5; clone_size: -; cdr3_nt: TGTGCCAGCAGCGTAGTGAGTTCGGAGACCCAGTACTTC; cdr3_aa: CASSVVSSETQYF
v_call: TRBV5-8; d_call: -; j_call: TRBJ1-5; clone_size: -; cdr3_nt: TGTGCCAGCAGCCGAACCAGGGTTACTCAGCCCCAGCATTTT; cdr3_aa: CASSRTRVTQPQHF
v_call: TRBV27; d_call: -; j_call: TRBJ2-3; clone_size: -; cdr3_nt: TGTGCCAGCAGTTCTCCGGAACGGCCGATGGATACGCAGTATTTT; cdr3_aa: CASSSPERPMDTQYF
v_call: TRBV7-3; d_call: TRBD2; j_call: TRBJ2-2; clone_size: -; cdr3_nt: TGTGCCAGCAGCTTAACATGGGCTAGCGGGGTTACCGGGGAGCTGTTTTTT; cdr3_aa: CASSLTWASGVTGELFF
v_call: TRBV7-8; d_call: -; j_call: TRBJ1-5; clone_size: medium-sized; cdr3_nt: TGTGCCAGCAGCGGGACTGTCACGGGGCAACCCCAGCATTTT; cdr3_aa: CASSGTVTGQPQHF
v_call: TRBV7-8; d_call: TRBD2; j_call: TRBJ2-7; clone_size: -; cdr3_nt: TGTGCCAGCAGCCCTCCGGGATGGGGGACTAACTCCTACGAGCAGTACTTC; cdr3_aa: CASSPPGWGTNSYEQYF
v_call: TRBV5-1; d_call: -; j_call: TRBJ1-6; clone_size: -; cdr3_nt: TGCGCCAGCAGCTTGAGGCAGTATAATTCACCCCTCCACTTT; cdr3_aa: CASSLRQYNSPLHF
v_call: TRBV27; d_call: -; j_call: TRBJ1-1; clone_size: -; cdr3_nt: TGTGCCAGCAGTCTCGGGGCCGCTCTCAACACTGAAGCTTTCTTT; cdr3_aa: CASSLGAALNTEAFF
v_call: TRBV9; d_call: TRBD2; j_call: TRBJ2-2; clone_size: -; cdr3_nt: TGTGCCAGCAGCGCCCGGGCTAGCGGGACCGGGGAGCTGTTTTTT; cdr3_aa: CASSARASGTGELFF
v_call: TRBV28; d_call: -; j_call: TRBJ2-2; clone_size: few; cdr3_nt: TGTGCCAGCAGTTTATGGGACAGCACCGTGGAGCTGTTTTTT; cdr3_aa: CASSLWDSTVELFF
v_call: TRBV13; d_call: -; j_call: TRBJ2-7; clone_size: -; cdr3_nt: TGTGCCAGCAGCACCTCCTCCTACGAGCAGTACTTC; cdr3_aa: CASSTSSYEQYF
v_call: TRBV6-5; d_call: -; j_call: TRBJ2-7; clone_size: few; cdr3_nt: TGTGCCAGCAGTTACGGGCTAGGCAGTTACTACGAGCAGTACTTC; cdr3_aa: CASSYGLGSYYEQYF
v_call: TRBV6-4; d_call: -; j_call: TRBJ2-2; clone_size: -; cdr3_nt: TGTGCCAGCAGTGTCTCAGACACCGGGGAGCTGTTTTTT; cdr3_aa: CASSVSDTGELFF
v_call: TRBV9; d_call: -; j_call: TRBJ2-1; clone_size: -; cdr3_nt: TGTGCCAGCAATCGGGACTACAATGAGCAGTTCTTC; cdr3_aa: CASNRDYNEQFF
v_call: TRBV11-2; d_call: TRBD2; j_call: TRBJ2-1; clone_size: -; cdr3_nt: TGTGCCGGATCGACTAGCGGGAATAGAAATGAGCAGTTCTTC; cdr3_aa: CAGSTSGNRNEQFF
v_call: TRBV30; d_call: -; j_call: TRBJ1-2; clone_size: -; cdr3_nt: TGTGCCTGGACTTCCGGGGATGGCTACACCTTC; cdr3_aa: CAWTSGDGYTF
v_call: TRBV6-1; d_call: TRBD2; j_call: TRBJ2-3; clone_size: -; cdr3_nt: TGTGCCAGCAGCCCCAATAGCGGGGGGTTCTCTACGCAGTATTTT; cdr3_aa: CASSPNSGGFSTQYF
v_call: TRBV6-5; d_call: TRBD1; j_call: TRBJ1-1; clone_size: -; cdr3_nt: TGTGCCAGCAGTTTGACAGGGGGCAGGACTGAAGCTTTCTTT; cdr3_aa: CASSLTGGRTEAFF
v_call: TRBV5-6; d_call: -; j_call: TRBJ1-1; clone_size: -; cdr3_nt: TGTGCCAGCAGCTTGGGGGTCCGGACCACTGAAGCTTTCTTT; cdr3_aa: CASSLGVRTTEAFF
v_call: TRBV13; d_call: -; j_call: TRBJ1-1; clone_size: -; cdr3_nt: TGTGCCAGCAGCGCACAGGGTTGGCCTGAAGCTTTCTTT; cdr3_aa: CASSAQGWPEAFF
v_call: TRBV7-6; d_call: TRBD1; j_call: TRBJ2-3; clone_size: once; cdr3_nt: TGTGCCAGCAGCCTAGAGCACAGGGGAGCAACAGATACGCAGTATTTT; cdr3_aa: CASSLEHRGATDTQYF
v_call: TRBV7-6; d_call: TRBD2; j_call: TRBJ2-2; clone_size: -; cdr3_nt: TGTGCCAGCGAACAGGAGGCGGGAGGTACCGGGGAGCTGTTTTTT; cdr3_aa: CASEQEAGGTGELFF
v_call: TRBV4-1; d_call: -; j_call: TRBJ2-7; clone_size: few; cdr3_nt: TGCGCCAGCAGCGCCCGGGCCCTAGACTACGAGCAGTACTTC; cdr3_aa: CASSARALDYEQYF
v_call: TRBV9; d_call: -; j_call: TRBJ1-2; clone_size: few; cdr3_nt: TGTGCCAGCAGCCCCATGGCAGCGATGAGCGGCTACACCTTC; cdr3_aa: CASSPMAAMSGYTF
v_call: TRBV5-1; d_call: -; j_call: TRBJ1-3; clone_size: -; cdr3_nt: TGCGCCAGCAGCTTGGACAGGAACGCTGGAAACACCATATATTTT; cdr3_aa: CASSLDRNAGNTIYF
v_call: TRBV19; d_call: -; j_call: TRBJ1-2; clone_size: -; cdr3_nt: TGTGCCAGTGCAACGGGGCTCTACTATGGCTACACCTTC; cdr3_aa: CASATGLYYGYTF
v_call: TRBV7-9; d_call: -; j_call: TRBJ2-1; clone_size: -; cdr3_nt: TGTGCCAGCAGCTTAGAGGGTCCTAGCGATGAGCAGTTCTTC; cdr3_aa: CASSLEGPSDEQFF
v_call: TRBV4-2; d_call: -; j_call: TRBJ2-1; clone_size: -; cdr3_nt: TGTGCCAGCAGCCTTGGGCAATCTTACAATGAGCAGTTCTTC; cdr3_aa: CASSLGQSYNEQFF
v_call: TRBV11-1; d_call: -; j_call: TRBJ2-7; clone_size: -; cdr3_nt: TGTGCCAGCAGCCCTCTGTCTGGGGACGGTGTCGAGCAGTACTTC; cdr3_aa: CASSPLSGDGVEQYF
v_call: TRBV27; d_call: TRBD1; j_call: TRBJ2-7; clone_size: few; cdr3_nt: TGTGCCAGCAGTTTAAGTGGACAGGGGGGACGCGAGCAGTACTTC; cdr3_aa: CASSLSGQGGREQYF
v_call: TRBV6-1; d_call: -; j_call: TRBJ2-5; clone_size: -; cdr3_nt: TGTGCCAGCAGTGAACCATGGGAGGAGACCCAGTACTTC; cdr3_aa: CASSEPWEETQYF
v_call: TRBV30; d_call: -; j_call: TRBJ1-1; clone_size: -; cdr3_nt: TGTGCCTGGAGTGTCGGTCTCACTGAAGCTTTCTTT; cdr3_aa: CAWSVGLTEAFF
v_call: TRBV27; d_call: -; j_call: TRBJ2-3; clone_size: -; cdr3_nt: TGTGCCAGCAGTTTAGTAATGTTAGGGGATACGCAGTATTTT; cdr3_aa: CASSLVMLGDTQYF
v_call: TRBV6-5; d_call: -; j_call: TRBJ1-2; clone_size: -; cdr3_nt: TGTGCCAGCAGTTACGCCAGAACTAACTATGGCTACACCTTC; cdr3_aa: CASSYARTNYGYTF
v_call: TRBV6-5; d_call: -; j_call: TRBJ1-2; clone_size: -; cdr3_nt: TGTGCCAGCAGCGAGGGAGAGATCTATGGCTACACCTTC; cdr3_aa: CASSEGEIYGYTF
v_call: TRBV19; d_call: -; j_call: TRBJ2-7; clone_size: -; cdr3_nt: TGTGCCAGTAGTATAGCCGCCGGGCCCGCCTACGAGCAGTACTTC; cdr3_aa: CASSIAAGPAYEQYF
v_call: TRBV6-5; d_call: -; j_call: TRBJ1-4; clone_size: -; cdr3_nt: TGTGCCAGCAGTTACTCTGGGGGTGGGGAAAAACTGTTTTTT; cdr3_aa: CASSYSGGGEKLFF